The 25 T cell receptor beta chains presented below share a single source sample, sequenced in a study of CD8 T cells in Susac syndrome. RNA totalling roughly 0.45 to 1 ug underwent reverse transcription with random hexamers. TCRdb independently ran MiXCR on the immunoSEQ multiplex PCR reads; one entry per CDR3 protein. The sample shows 150,000 or so distinct CDR3 sequences, 95% of them seen only once. Input material: CD4+ T cells from PBMCs. The receptors originated from a human donor with Susac syndrome.

The rearrangement links TRBV7-2 to TRBJ1-5; D remains ambiguous. V lost 5 bases, J lost 2 bases, and 16 bases lay in between. Germline V gene data show CDR1 as SGHTA and CDR2 as FQGNSA. This CDR3 is 16 amino acids long. The CDR3 spells CASSPRDSFGNQPQHF. The CDR3 DNA reads as TGTGCCAGCAGCCCGAGAGACTCGTTCGGCAATCAGCCCCAGCATTTT.

The V call is TRBV5-4, the J call TRBJ1-2; D ambiguous. Germline V gives CDR1 SGHNT, CDR2 YYREEE (reference sequence). CDR3 size: 14 residues. V was trimmed by 4 bases and J by 0 bases, leaving 10 bases between them. This CDR3 reads CASSPGVANYGYTF. CDR3 in DNA: TGTGCCAGCAGCCCCGGGGTAGCTAACTATGGCTACACCTTC.

The V call is TRBV18, the J call TRBJ1-2, with D perhaps matching TRBD1 (6 bases). The germline V gene has CDR1 KGHSH and CDR2 LQKENI. The ends were cut back, 3 bases at V and 6 bases at J, with 11 bases in the middle. CDR3 size: 13 residues. Written as DNA, the CDR3 is TGTGCCAGCTCACCGACAACAGGGAATGGCTACACCTTC. It specifies CASSPTTGNGYTF.

The DNA for the CDR3 is TGTGCCAGCACCCTCAACACTGAAGCTTTCTTT. It encodes CASTLNTEAFF. The gene calls are TRBV28 and TRBJ1-1; D remains ambiguous. Trimming pared 7 bases from V and 2 bases from J, leaving 5 bases between. Germline CDR1 MDHEN, CDR2 SYDVKM. CDR3 size: 11 residues.

The V call is TRBV2, the J call TRBJ2-4, with D perhaps TRBD1 (5 bases). The CDR3 covers 12 residues. Deletions cut 7 bases from V and 7 bases from J, with 11 bases between. Germline lookup yields CDR1 SNHLY and CDR2 FYNNEI. This CDR3 reads CASTGNGNIQYF. The DNA of the CDR3 is TGTGCCAGCACAGGGAATGGGAACATTCAGTACTTC.

The V call is TRBV9, the J call TRBJ2-1; the D gene could be TRBD1 or TRBD2 (5 bases each). Judging by the DNA end, TRBJ2-7 fits better; the J call may be wrong. Germline CDR1 reads SGDLS; CDR2 reads YYNGEE. This CDR3 is built from 14 residues. The CDR3 sequence is CASSVGTQGNEQYF. The CDR3 DNA is TGTGCCAGCAGCGTCGGGACCCAGGGAAACGAGCAGTACTTC.

The genes are TRBV9 and TRBJ2-3, with D possibly matching TRBD1 (5 bases). Per germline, CDR1 SGDLS and CDR2 YYNGEE. The V gene lost 1 base and the J gene lost 0 bases, with 9 bases spanning the gap. This CDR3 is built from 15 residues. The CDR3 region has the DNA TGTGCCAGCAGCGTAATGGGGCCAAGCACAGATACGCAGTATTTT. Translation: CASSVMGPSTDTQYF.

The chain uses TRBV20-1 and TRBJ2-3, with TRBD2 matching over 16 bases. Germline CDR1 and CDR2: DFQATT and SNEGSKA (reference sequence). The V and J ends lost 6 bases and 4 bases, in that order; junction bases with no gene match: 4. The CDR3 extends over 15 amino acids. CDR3 in DNA: TGCAGTGCCCCCGGGACTAGCGGGAGGGCAGATACGCAGTATTTT. Protein sequence: CSAPGTSGRADTQYF.

DNA for the CDR3: TGTGCCTGGTGTCCCCTAGCACAAGAGACCCAGTACTTC. It translates to CAWCPLAQETQYF. The chain links TRBV30 to TRBJ2-5; a weak D match, TRBD2 (5 bases). Germline lookup yields CDR1 GTSNPN and CDR2 SVGIG (reference sequence). V lost 5 bases, J lost 2 bases, and 12 bases lay in between. The CDR3 has 13 amino acids.

V usage is TRBV13 and J usage is TRBJ2-1; no clear D gene. The CDR3 has 12 residues. The V end was cut by 3 bases, the J end by 9 bases, with 9 bases between. In germline, CDR1 is PRHDT, CDR2 FYEKMQ (reference sequence). The CDR3 nucleotides read TGTGCCAGCAGCTTTGTCCGCGGTGAGCAGTTCTTC. This gives the protein CASSFVRGEQFF. Variable domain in full (rest from reference TRBV13 and TRBJ2-1): AAGVIQSPRHLIKEKRETATLKCYPIPRHDTVYWYQQGPGQDPQFLISFYEKMQSDKGSIPDRFSAQQFSDYHSELNMSSLELGDSALYFCASSFVRGEQFFGPGTRLTVL.

The V and J genes are TRBV9 and TRBJ1-1; perhaps TRBD1 as D (5 bases). Germline V gives CDR1 SGDLS, CDR2 YYNGEE. The CDR3 length is 15 residues. V lost 4 bases and J lost 0, with 13 bases in between. CDR3: CASSPGTNMNTEAFF. The DNA of the CDR3 is TGTGCCAGCAGCCCCGGGACCAACATGAACACTGAAGCTTTCTTT.

The chain employs TRBV30 and TRBJ1-2; D gene ambiguous. V lost 1 base and J lost 0, with 9 bases in between. Germline-derived CDR1 and CDR2 are GTSNPN and SVGIG (reference sequence). CDR3 size: 14 residues. The CDR3 protein is CAWSALRTNYGYTF. DNA for the CDR3: TGTGCCTGGAGTGCCCTTAGGACTAACTATGGCTACACCTTC. Full variable domain (rest looked up from reference TRBV30 and TRBJ1-2): SQTIHQWPATLVQPVGSPLSLECTVEGTSNPNLYWYRQAAGRGLQLLFYSVGIGQISSEVPQNLSASRPQDRQFILSSKKLLLSDSGFYLCAWSALRTNYGYTFGSGTRLTVV.

The CDR3 region has the DNA TGTGCCAGCAGTGAAAGGGGAGGAAATACGCAGTATTTT. Protein sequence: CASSERGGNTQYF. The chain links TRBV6-1 to TRBJ2-3; tentatively, D is TRBD2 (6 bases). V dropped 2 bases and J dropped 7 bases, with 10 bases sitting between them. Looked up from germline, CDR1 is MNHNS and CDR2 is SASEGT. The CDR3 is 13 residues long.

The rearrangement links TRBV6-2 or TRBV6-3 to TRBJ1-2; D is possibly TRBD1 (5 bases). CDR1 is MNHEY, CDR2 SVGEGT, per germline. Trimming left V 10 bases short and J 4 bases short, with 19 bases between. The CDR3 is 14 amino acids. The CDR3 loop reads CATLLTGGGYGYTF. The CDR3 DNA is TGTGCCACGCTCCTTACGGGGGGAGGCTATGGCTACACCTTC.

The gene calls are TRBV20-1 and TRBJ1-1; D might be TRBD1 (5 bases). Looked up from germline, CDR1 is DFQATT and CDR2 is SNEGSKA (reference sequence). This CDR3 region has 11 residues. Trimming shortened V by 5 bases and J by 4 bases, and 8 bases separated the two germline ends. CDR3 sequence: CSAPGATEAFF. CDR3 nucleotides: TGCAGTGCTCCCGGGGCCACTGAAGCTTTCTTT.

V and J are TRBV7-9 and TRBJ2-1; no firm D call. Germline V lookup: CDR1 SEHNR, CDR2 FQNEAQ (reference sequence). The CDR3 contains 17 residues. V was trimmed by 1 base and J by 0 bases, leaving 13 bases between them. CDR3 sequence: CASSLVSSIGSYNEQFF. CDR3 DNA sequence: TGTGCCAGCAGCTTAGTAAGTAGCATCGGCTCCTACAATGAGCAGTTCTTC. Complete variable domain (other parts from reference TRBV7-9 and TRBJ2-1): DTGVSQNPRHKITKRGQNVTFRCDPISEHNRLYWYRQTLGQGPEFLTYFQNEAQLEKSRLLSDRFSAERPKGSFSTLEIQRTEQGDSAMYLCASSLVSSIGSYNEQFFGPGTRLTVL.

The chain links TRBV5-4 to TRBJ2-5; D perhaps matches TRBD1 (7 bases). The CDR3 loop spans 14 amino acids. V was clipped by 0 bases and J by 5 bases, with 11 bases between them. Germline loops: CDR1 SGHNT, CDR2 YYREEE (reference sequence). CDR3 nucleotides: TGTGCCAGCAGCTTGGAGACAGGGAGGGAGACCCAGTACTTC. Its translation is CASSLETGRETQYF.

A note on this clonotype: The junction differs from germline at one of its ends, possibly a read error. The chain links TRBV5-6 to TRBJ1-2, with D possibly TRBD1 on 5 matching bases. Germline CDR1 and CDR2: SGHDT and YYEEEE. The CDR3 runs 11 residues. The CDR3 sequence: CASSFGTEQDF. The CDR3 DNA is TGTGCCAGCAGCTTTGGGACTGAACAGGACTTC.

This clonotype turned up a few times. This chain uses TRBV4-2 with TRBJ2-7, with TRBD1 matching 10 bases. Germline assignment: CDR1 LGHNA and CDR2 YNFKEQ. The length of the CDR3 is 14 residues. The V segment lost 4 bases and the J segment 4 bases; nucleotides outside the gene matches: 4. CDR3: CASSRGTGEYEQYF. CDR3 DNA: TGTGCCAGCAGCCGGGGGACAGGGGAGTACGAGCAGTACTTC.

V usage is TRBV29-1 and J usage is TRBJ2-3; D is perhaps TRBD1 or TRBD2 (5 bases each). Looked up from germline, CDR1 is SQVTM and CDR2 is ANQGSEA. V dropped 7 bases and J dropped 3 bases, with 20 bases sitting between them. The CDR3 consists of 15 residues. This CDR3 is CSAGVGAYSTDTQYF. CDR3 DNA sequence: TGCAGCGCTGGGGTCGGGGCTTATTCGACAGATACGCAGTATTTT.

CDR3 sequence: CASGGGDLRKLFF. The CDR3 region has the DNA TGCGCCAGCGGCGGGGGGGATTTACGAAAACTGTTTTTT. The chain is built from TRBV10-2 and TRBJ1-4, with D possibly TRBD1 on 5 matching bases. Trimming took 8 bases from V and 10 from J, leaving 17 bases between them. The CDR3 is 13 residues long. Germline-derived CDR1 and CDR2 are WSHSY and SAAADI.

The chain recombines TRBV5-1 with TRBJ2-7; D gene uncertain. This CDR3 has 13 residues. Trimming took 3 bases from V and 0 from J, leaving 7 bases between them. Germline assignment: CDR1 SGHRS and CDR2 YFSETQ. The CDR3 DNA follows: TGCGCCAGCAGCTCTGGGGTCTCCTACGAGCAGTACTTC. Amino acid sequence: CASSSGVSYEQYF.

The chain has TRBV5-4 and TRBJ1-1; 8 bases align to TRBD1. V shed 9 bases and J 1 base; nucleotides not matched to a gene: 2. The germline gives CDR1 SGHNT, CDR2 YYREEE (reference sequence). This CDR3 contains 12 residues. CDR3 region: CATGTGNTEAFF. The CDR3 DNA reads TGTGCCACCGGGACAGGGAACACTGAAGCTTTCTTT.

The rearrangement joins TRBV3-1 to TRBJ2-3; 7 bases fit TRBD2. V trimming: 4 bases; J trimming: 5 bases; junction bases outside the gene matches: 12. Germline lookup yields CDR1 LGHDT and CDR2 YNNKEL (reference sequence). CDR3 length equals 16 residues. The CDR3 protein is CASSPARGRPEDTQYF. In DNA form, the CDR3 reads TGTGCCAGCAGCCCCGCCCGCGGGAGACCCGAAGATACGCAGTATTTT.

V is TRBV30 and J is TRBJ2-5, with unresolved D. This CDR3 comprises 14 residues. V was pared by 1 base and J by 1 base, with 10 bases between. CDR1 and CDR2 (germline): GTSNPN, SVGIG (reference sequence). CDR3 sequence reads: CAWSGRASQETQYF. The DNA of the CDR3 is TGTGCCTGGAGTGGAAGGGCCTCCCAAGAGACCCAGTACTTC.